A selection of T cell receptor beta chains follows, all from one sample in a study of spatial heterogeneity in lung cancer. TCRdb reprocessed the 5' RACE reads with MiXCR, giving one entry per CDR3 protein. The data show some 23,000 distinct CDR3 sequences, 6.5% to 8% seen once. This material consisted of PBMCs, taken at surgery. All receptors come from a male donor with early-stage non-small cell lung cancer. The conserved cysteine and the conserved F or W are not part of the CDR3 here. Each record gives: clone size, V gene, CDR3 protein. The size entry is marked missing in some rows and otherwise reads once, few, many or a size class.

NA | TRBV20-1 | SASRSRGSYEQY
many | TRBV29-1 | SVGVSGRGWQF
few | TRBV12-3/TRBV12-4 | ASSSGTYQETQY
few | TRBV20-1 | SASGTEATEAF
many | TRBV28 | ASSLGRGTEAF
many | TRBV7-3 | ASSRPGGDGYT
many | TRBV10-3 | AISLTGWAEAF
NA | TRBV5-1 | ASSLAIAGGPADEQY
many | TRBV13 | ASSFRTGIETQY
NA | TRBV7-3 | ASSLRREVSYNEQF
many | TRBV7-6 | ASSLAWGQAVTGELF
many | TRBV7-9 | ASSTGQGWQPQH
NA | TRBV7-2 | ASSLAGGRDTQY
few | TRBV20-1 | SARTRYPDTQY
NA | TRBV6-5 | ASSYAGTAKNIQY
few | TRBV7-2 | ASSLKSANYGYT
many | TRBV20-1 | SARVTSGSTGELF
NA | TRBV12-3/TRBV12-4 | ASSLVGYTEAF
medium-sized | TRBV11-1 | ASSPISNEQF
few | TRBV20-1 | SASPLGADTQY
many | TRBV3-1 | ASSRNTGSEKLF
few | TRBV20-1 | SANYRDTQY